Listed below are T cell receptor beta chains from one sample, sequenced in a study of PD-L1 blockade in urothelial cancer. Repertoires were generated with immunoSEQ multiplex PCR, while TCRdb's copy carries only in-frame clones and drops some. This table holds approximately 100,000 clones, roughly 84% found once. Sequenced here: PBMCs, sampled around atezolizumab (anti-PD-L1) treatment. These receptors were obtained from a man in his fifties or sixties with urothelial cancer. Each CDR3 is given with its conserved first and last residue. D genes are given only for firm matches. Clone size appears in some rows only: once, few, many, or a class for an expanded clone.

TGTGCCAGCAGCCCCTCCGTGGGGGGGAAGATCTCCTATAATTCACCCCTCCACTTT	CASSPSVGGKISYNSPLHF	NA	NA	TRBV5-6	TRBJ1-6
TGTGCCAGCAGTTTTGGGACAGGGGATAACCAGCCCCAGCATTTT	CASSFGTGDNQPQHF	NA	TRBD1	TRBV9	TRBJ1-5
TGTGCCAGCAGCCAATCGTTTATGTACGAGCAGTACTTC	CASSQSFMYEQYF	once	NA	TRBV16	TRBJ2-7
TGTGCCAGCAGTGACTCGGCAGGGGGCTGGGGCTACACCTTC	CASSDSAGGWGYTF	NA	TRBD1	TRBV6-4	TRBJ1-2
TGTGCCAGCAGCTTAAATCGGGAGACCCAGTACTTC	CASSLNRETQYF	NA	NA	TRBV11-2	TRBJ2-5
TGTGCCAGCAGAGCGGCCCTCCTTAACACCGGGGAGCTGTTTTTT	CASRAALLNTGELFF	NA	NA	TRBV7-2	TRBJ2-2
TGTGCCAGCAGCACCTTAACTTTAGCGGGAGGGCACGAGACCCAGTACTTC	CASSTLTLAGGHETQYF	NA	TRBD2	TRBV28	TRBJ2-5
TGTGCCAGCAGCCCCGGACAGAAGAACACCGGGGAGCTGTTTTTT	CASSPGQKNTGELFF	NA	NA	TRBV13	TRBJ2-2
TGTGCCAGCAGCTTAGGATCTAGCGGGGCTGCCTACGAGCAGTACTTC	CASSLGSSGAAYEQYF	NA	TRBD2	TRBV7-2	TRBJ2-7
TGTGCCTGGAGTTCCCCCCGCGCGGCTGGTGGGGATACGCAGTATTTT	CAWSSPRAAGGDTQYF	NA	NA	TRBV30	TRBJ2-3
TGTGCCAGCAGTGTCTCGGGTTTGCCTCGGGGCTACACCTTC	CASSVSGLPRGYTF	NA	NA	TRBV27	TRBJ1-2
TGTGCCAGCAGCTCCTCCACAGGTTCTTATCGCTACGAGCAGTACTTC	CASSSSTGSYRYEQYF	NA	NA	TRBV7-8	TRBJ2-7
TGTGCCAGTAGTAAGTGGGGACAGGGGGATTCACCCCTCCACTTT	CASSKWGQGDSPLHF	NA	TRBD1	TRBV19	TRBJ1-6
TGTGCCAGCAGCTCCTACGGTTTCTACGAGCAGTACTTC	CASSSYGFYEQYF	NA	NA	TRBV5-6	TRBJ2-7
TGTGCCAGCAGCCCGGGGACAGGACTTGAAGCTTTCTTT	CASSPGTGLEAFF	few	TRBD1	TRBV7-8	TRBJ1-1
TGCGCCAGCAGCTTGACCAGGGGGCGAGCAGATACGCAGTATTTT	CASSLTRGRADTQYF	NA	TRBD1	TRBV5-1	TRBJ2-3
TGTGCCAGCAGCTTATTAGCGGGTGTTGAGCAGTTCTTC	CASSLLAGVEQFF	few	TRBD2	TRBV7-3	TRBJ2-1
TGTGCCAGCAACCTTAATGTAGGGGACACAGATACGCAGTATTTT	CASNLNVGDTDTQYF	few	NA	TRBV6-1	TRBJ2-3
TGTGCCAGCAGCAATTACGGAGCGGGTAATTCACCCCTCCACTTT	CASSNYGAGNSPLHF	NA	NA	TRBV5-4	TRBJ1-6
TGTGCCAGCAGCGCATCACCTCAGTCAGGCTACACCTTC	CASSASPQSGYTF	NA	NA	TRBV7-8	TRBJ1-2
TGTGCCAGTAGTACGGGGACTAGCGGATCCAATGAGCAGTTCTTC	CASSTGTSGSNEQFF	NA	TRBD2	TRBV19	TRBJ2-1
TGTGCCAGCAGTTTCACTAGCGGGATCTGGGATACGCAGTATTTT	CASSFTSGIWDTQYF	NA	TRBD2	TRBV27	TRBJ2-3
TGTGCCAGCAGCCGCCAAGCCATTGACAGTAAGACCCAGTACTTC	CASSRQAIDSKTQYF	NA	NA	TRBV5-4	TRBJ2-5